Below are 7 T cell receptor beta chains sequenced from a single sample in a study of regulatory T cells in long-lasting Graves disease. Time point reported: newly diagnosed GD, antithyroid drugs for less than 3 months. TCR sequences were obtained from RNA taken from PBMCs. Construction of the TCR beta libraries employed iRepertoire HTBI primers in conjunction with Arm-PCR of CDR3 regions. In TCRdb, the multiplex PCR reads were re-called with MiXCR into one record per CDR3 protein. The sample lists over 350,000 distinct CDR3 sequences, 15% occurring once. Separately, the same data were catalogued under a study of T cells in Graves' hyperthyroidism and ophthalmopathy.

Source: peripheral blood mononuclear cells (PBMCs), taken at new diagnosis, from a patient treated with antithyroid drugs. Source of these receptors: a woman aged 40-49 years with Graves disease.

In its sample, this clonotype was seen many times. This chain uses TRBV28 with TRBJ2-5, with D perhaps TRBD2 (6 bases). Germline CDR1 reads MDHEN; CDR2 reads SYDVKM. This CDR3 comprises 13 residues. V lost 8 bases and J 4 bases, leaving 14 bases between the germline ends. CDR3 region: CASLASGRETQYF. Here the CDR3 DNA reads TGTGCCAGCCTGGCCTCCGGGAGAGAGACCCAGTACTTC. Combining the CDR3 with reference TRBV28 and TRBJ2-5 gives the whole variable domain DVKVTQSSRYLVKRTGEKVFLECVQDMDHENMFWYRQDPGLGLRLIYFSYDVKMKEKGDIPEGYSVSREKKERFSLILESASTNQTSMYLCASLASGRETQYFGPGTRLLVL.

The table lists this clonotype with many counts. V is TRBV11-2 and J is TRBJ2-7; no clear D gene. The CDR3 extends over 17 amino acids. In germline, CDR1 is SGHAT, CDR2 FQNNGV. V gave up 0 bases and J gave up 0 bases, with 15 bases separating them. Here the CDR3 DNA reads TGTGCCAGCAGCTTAGATCATTGGCAGTCCGACTCCTACGAGCAGTACTTC. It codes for CASSLDHWQSDSYEQYF.

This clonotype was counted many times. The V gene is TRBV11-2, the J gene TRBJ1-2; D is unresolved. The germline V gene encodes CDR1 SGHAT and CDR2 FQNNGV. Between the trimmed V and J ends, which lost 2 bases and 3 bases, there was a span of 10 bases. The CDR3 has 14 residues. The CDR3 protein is CASSLLSGDYGYTF. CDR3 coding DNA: TGTGCCAGCAGCTTATTATCCGGGGACTATGGCTACACCTTC.

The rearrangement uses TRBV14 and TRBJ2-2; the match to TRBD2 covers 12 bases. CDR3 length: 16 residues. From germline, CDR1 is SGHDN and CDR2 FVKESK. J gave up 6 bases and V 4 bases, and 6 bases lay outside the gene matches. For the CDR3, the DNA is TGTGCCAGCAGCCTTTCGACTAGCGGGAGCCCCGGGGAGCTGTTTTTT. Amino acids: CASSLSTSGSPGELFF.

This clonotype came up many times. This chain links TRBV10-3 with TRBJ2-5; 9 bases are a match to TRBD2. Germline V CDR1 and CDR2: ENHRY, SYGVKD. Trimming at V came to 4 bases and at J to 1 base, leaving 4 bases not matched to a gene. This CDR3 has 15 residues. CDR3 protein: CAISGLADSQETQYF. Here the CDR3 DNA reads TGTGCCATCAGTGGACTAGCGGACTCCCAAGAGACCCAGTACTTC.

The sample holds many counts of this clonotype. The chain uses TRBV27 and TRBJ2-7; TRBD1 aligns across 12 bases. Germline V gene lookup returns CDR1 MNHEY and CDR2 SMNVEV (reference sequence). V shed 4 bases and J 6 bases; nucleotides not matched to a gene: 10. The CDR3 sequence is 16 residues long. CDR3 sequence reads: CASSSPLRDRGLEQYF. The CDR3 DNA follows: TGTGCCAGCAGTTCCCCCCTCCGGGACAGGGGGCTCGAGCAGTACTTC.

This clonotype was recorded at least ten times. As DNA, the CDR3 is TGTGCCAGCCAGAATGAAAAACTGTTTTTT. The encoded protein is CASQNEKLFF. The rearrangement uses TRBV28 and TRBJ1-4; D gene uncertain. This CDR3 is 10 amino acids long. The germline CDR1 and CDR2 sequences are MDHEN and SYDVKM. V lost 8 bases and J lost 5, with 3 bases in between.